Below are 26 T cell receptor beta chains sequenced from a single sample in a study of T-cell reconstitution after alpha-beta-depleted transplantation in children. During its preparation, the TCRbeta library received unique molecular identifiers. From the PCR reads, TCRdb called clonotypes with MiXCR, one entry per CDR3 protein. The table lists 180,000 or so distinct CDR3 sequences, 5.5% to 7% of them singletons. The material was PBMCs, obtained before TCRalphabeta/CD19-depleted stem cell transplant. The receptor set was obtained from a girl in the first two years of life with combined immunodeficiency, due to receive a stem cell transplant.

This clonotype came up many times. The chain carries TRBV11-3 and TRBJ2-6; D unresolved. Germline-derived CDR1 and CDR2 are SGHNT and YENEEA. The CDR3 is 17 residues long. Trimming took off 1 base at V and 4 bases at J, with 14 bases between the two ends. The CDR3 protein is CASSLGGFGSGANVLTF. The CDR3 coding sequence is TGTGCCAGCAGCTTAGGTGGTTTCGGGTCCGGGGCCAACGTCCTGACTTTC.

In its sample, this clonotype was seen many times. The V and J genes are TRBV15 and TRBJ2-7, with TRBD1 identical over 9 bases. Germline V gene lookup returns CDR1 LNHNV and CDR2 YYDKDF (reference sequence). The CDR3 sequence is 18 residues long. After removal of 6 bases from V and 2 bases from J, the junction contained 17 bases not matched to a gene. CDR3 protein: CATRPGQGWGAGPYEQYF. CDR3 in DNA: TGTGCCACCAGACCGGGACAGGGTTGGGGAGCTGGTCCCTACGAGCAGTACTTC.

This clonotype was observed at least ten times. V is TRBV9 and J is TRBJ2-1, with unresolved D. The V end was cut by 3 bases, the J end by 8 bases, with 0 bases between. Germline V gives CDR1 SGDLS, CDR2 YYNGEE. This CDR3 spans 9 amino acids. This CDR3 reads CASSDEQFF. The CDR3 nucleotides are TGTGCCAGCAGCGATGAGCAGTTCTTC.

This clonotype was counted at least ten times. The CDR3 loop is CASSFASGYEQYF. DNA for the CDR3: TGTGCCAGCAGCTTCGCTTCAGGCTACGAGCAGTACTTC. The chain links TRBV7-6 to TRBJ2-7; D gene uncertain. Germline V lookup: CDR1 SGHVS, CDR2 FNYEAQ. This CDR3 has 13 residues. Trimming took 3 bases from V and 3 from J, leaving 9 bases between them.

The gene calls are TRBV6-5 and TRBJ1-3; 7 bases line up with TRBD1. Trimming cost V 0 bases and J 0 bases; bases outside gene matches: 5. Germline values: CDR1 MNHEY, CDR2 SVGAGI. The CDR3 has 17 amino acids. Written as DNA, the CDR3 is TGTGCCAGCAGTTACTCGGCGAGGGGGCTCTCTGGAAACACCATATATTTT. Translated: CASSYSARGLSGNTIYF.

This clonotype was observed many times. V is TRBV29-1 and J is TRBJ1-5, with TRBD1 matching over 7 bases. This CDR3 contains 16 residues. V lost 6 bases and J lost 4; bases outside the gene matches: 15. Germline CDR1 and CDR2: SQVTM and ANQGSEA. This CDR3 reads CSVIFPGQLRNQPQHF. Here the CDR3 DNA reads TGCAGCGTAATATTCCCGGGACAGCTAAGGAATCAGCCCCAGCATTTT.

This clonotype turned up a few times. V is TRBV4-1 and J is TRBJ2-1, with TRBD2 matching 8 bases. Germline loops: CDR1 MGHRA, CDR2 YSYEKL. The CDR3 length is 15 residues. Trimming removed 3 bases from V and 5 bases from J; junction bases left unmatched: 6. The CDR3 nucleotides read TGCGCCAGCAGCCAGCTGGGACTAGTTCACAATGAGCAGTTCTTC. Encoded protein: CASSQLGLVHNEQFF.

This clonotype was seen a handful of times. J is TRBJ2-2 and V is TRBV11-2; no clear D. The CDR3 runs to 14 residues. The germline V and J ends were trimmed by 3 bases and 6 bases, with 11 bases remaining between them. Germline loops: CDR1 SGHAT, CDR2 FQNNGV. The CDR3 protein is CASSLLVGSGELFF. The DNA of the CDR3 is TGTGCCAGCAGCTTGTTGGTCGGGTCCGGGGAGCTGTTTTTT.

This clonotype occurred many times. J is TRBJ2-1 and V is TRBV25-1, with D unresolved. CDR3 size: 15 residues. V was shortened by 4 bases and J by 6 bases, with 16 bases between the two germline ends. Germline V lookup: CDR1 MGHDK, CDR2 SYGVNS. The CDR3 DNA follows: TGTGCCAGCAGTGGTGAGGTCCACACCGCCAATGAGCAGTTCTTC. It codes for CASSGEVHTANEQFF. Full variable domain (rest looked up from reference TRBV25-1 and TRBJ2-1): EADIYQTPRYLVIGTGKKITLECSQTMGHDKMYWYQQDPGMELHLIHYSYGVNSTEKGDLSSESTVSRIRTEHFPLTLESARPSHTSQYLCASSGEVHTANEQFFGPGTRLTVL.

This clonotype came up many times. The chain has TRBV11-3 and TRBJ2-1; either TRBD1 or TRBD2 may supply D (5 bases each). This CDR3 region has 15 residues. CDR1 is SGHNT and CDR2 is YENEEA in the germline V gene. V dropped 0 bases and J dropped 3 bases, with 9 bases sitting between them. The CDR3 protein is CASSLDRDVYNEQFF. The CDR3 DNA sequence: TGTGCCAGCAGCTTAGATCGGGACGTCTACAATGAGCAGTTCTTC. Combining the CDR3 with reference TRBV11-3 and TRBJ2-1 gives the whole variable domain EAGVVQSPRYKIIEKKQPVAFWCNPISGHNTLYWYLQNLGQGPELLIRYENEEAVDDSQLPKDRFSAERLKGVDSTLKIQPAELGDSAVYLCASSLDRDVYNEQFFGPGTRLTVL.

A word on this clonotype: Just one base apart from a much larger clone, this may be a read error. This chain uses TRBV5-1 with TRBJ2-1; a possible D gene is TRBD1 (5 bases). The CDR3 is made up of 12 amino acids. The germline V gene has CDR1 SGHRS and CDR2 YFSETQ. CDR3 sequence reads: CTSAQGSNEQFF. CDR3 DNA sequence: TGCACCAGCGCTCAGGGTTCCAATGAGCAGTTCTTC.

This sequence joins TRBV6-1 and TRBJ1-2, with unresolved D. CDR3 length equals 17 residues. Trimming removed 7 bases from V and 6 bases from J, with 27 bases in between. Germline V gene sequence: CDR1 MNHNS, CDR2 SASEGT. The CDR3 protein is CASTYPLRPPARNGYTF. The CDR3 region has the DNA TGTGCCAGCACCTACCCCTTAAGACCCCCGGCAAGGAATGGCTACACCTTC.

The table lists this clonotype with many counts. The chain combines TRBV5-6 with TRBJ2-7; perhaps D is TRBD1 or TRBD2 (5 bases each). This CDR3 is built from 14 residues. Trimming removed 2 bases from V and 2 bases from J, with 11 bases in between. Germline V CDR1 and CDR2: SGHDT, YYEEEE. CDR3: CASSFPGTPYEQYF. Here the CDR3 DNA reads TGTGCCAGCAGCTTTCCCGGGACCCCCTACGAGCAGTACTTC. The whole variable domain, remainder taken from reference TRBV5-6 and TRBJ2-7, is DAGVTQSPTHLIKTRGQQVTLRCSPKSGHDTVSWYQQALGQGPQFIFQYYEEEERQRGNFPDRFSGHQFPNYSSELNVNALLLGDSALYLCASSFPGTPYEQYFGPGTRLTVT.

This clonotype showed up just a few times. The chain employs TRBV7-8 and TRBJ2-1; a weak D match, TRBD2 (6 bases). The CDR3 is made up of 12 amino acids. Germline CDR1 reads SGHVS; CDR2 reads FQNEAQ. The V gene lost 5 bases and the J gene lost 8 bases, with 10 bases spanning the gap. CDR3 loop: CASSHPGDEQFF. In nucleotides, the CDR3 is TGTGCCAGCAGCCATCCGGGGGATGAGCAGTTCTTC.

This clonotype was picked up many times. The rearrangement links TRBV12-3 or TRBV12-4 to TRBJ2-7; D uncertain. This CDR3 region has 13 residues. The ends were cut back, 3 bases at V and 3 bases at J, with 9 bases in the middle. The CDR3 region is CASSFMRYYEQYF. CDR3 in DNA: TGTGCCAGCAGTTTTATGAGGTACTACGAGCAGTACTTC.

This clonotype was picked up many times. This rearrangement joins TRBV6-5 to TRBJ2-5, with unresolved D. This CDR3 has 14 residues. V was trimmed by 2 bases and J by 5 bases, leaving 12 bases between them. Germline-derived CDR1 and CDR2 are MNHEY and SVGAGI. CDR3 sequence reads: CASSYDPGRETQYF. The CDR3 DNA reads TGTGCCAGCAGTTACGACCCGGGCCGGGAGACCCAGTACTTC.

The sample holds many counts of this clonotype. This sequence joins TRBV5-1 and TRBJ1-3; D gene unclear. V gave up 4 bases and J gave up 0 bases, with 8 bases separating them. The CDR3 runs 14 residues. The germline CDR1 and CDR2 sequences are SGHRS and YFSETQ. The CDR3 DNA sequence: TGCGCCAGCAGCCCCAGCGACTCTGGAAACACCATATATTTT. It codes for CASSPSDSGNTIYF.

This clonotype was counted a few times. This chain joins TRBV13 and TRBJ2-5; TRBD1 agrees at 7 bases. Germline CDR1 reads PRHDT; CDR2 reads FYEKMQ (reference sequence). V lost 6 bases and J lost 2; bases outside the gene matches: 9. The CDR3 extends over 15 amino acids. This chain's CDR3 is CASRRKGTAQETQYF. CDR3 nucleotides: TGTGCCAGCAGGCGAAAGGGGACAGCTCAAGAGACCCAGTACTTC.

V is TRBV7-8 and J is TRBJ2-1; perhaps TRBD2 as D (6 bases). There are 13 residues in the CDR3. CDR1 SGHVS and CDR2 FQNEAQ come from the germline V gene. V shed 3 bases and J shed 5 bases, with 8 bases lying between them. CDR3 sequence reads: CASSFPGDNEQFF. CDR3 nucleotides: TGTGCCAGCAGCTTTCCGGGAGACAATGAGCAGTTCTTC.

This clonotype was observed many times. The V call is TRBV7-6, the J call TRBJ1-1, with D unresolved. The germline V gene encodes CDR1 SGHVS and CDR2 FNYEAQ. V gave up 1 base and J gave up 3 bases, with 9 bases separating them. The CDR3 sequence is 14 residues long. The CDR3 nucleotides are TGTGCCAGCAGCTTAGATGGGCGGTACACTGAAGCTTTCTTT. Its translation is CASSLDGRYTEAFF.

This clonotype was found many times. The chain combines TRBV5-1 with TRBJ2-1, with TRBD2 matching over 7 bases. This CDR3 contains 15 residues. The J segment lost 5 bases and the V segment lost 4 bases, leaving 9 bases of the junction unmatched. The germline V gene encodes CDR1 SGHRS and CDR2 YFSETQ. Written as DNA, the CDR3 is TGCGCCAGCAGCGGGTCCGCTCTAGCGGACAATGAGCAGTTCTTC. It translates to CASSGSALADNEQFF. Supplemented by reference TRBV5-1 and TRBJ2-1, the full variable domain reads KAGVTQTPRYLIKTRGQQVTLSCSPISGHRSVSWYQQTPGQGLQFLFEYFSETQRNKGNFPGRFSGRQFSNSRSEMNVSTLELGDSALYLCASSGSALADNEQFFGPGTRLTVL.

This clonotype was picked up many times. The chain is built from TRBV13 and TRBJ2-7, with D possibly matching TRBD1 (7 bases). Trimming stripped 5 bases from V and 0 bases from J, with 14 bases between. The CDR3 length is 15 residues. Germline values: CDR1 PRHDT, CDR2 FYEKMQ (reference sequence). Here the CDR3 DNA reads TGTGCCAGCAGCGACCAGGGGGGCCCCTCCTACGAGCAGTACTTC. Translating it yields CASSDQGGPSYEQYF.

This clonotype was seen ten or more times. The chain recombines TRBV2 with TRBJ2-7; D is undetermined. Germline CDR1 SNHLY, CDR2 FYNNEI. V was clipped by 0 bases and J by 0 bases, with 6 bases between them. The CDR3 has 14 amino acids. The CDR3 spells CASSEAPLSYEQYF. The CDR3 DNA sequence: TGTGCCAGCAGTGAAGCCCCGCTCTCCTACGAGCAGTACTTC. The full variable domain, completed using reference TRBV2 and TRBJ2-7, is EPEVTQTPSHQVTQMGQEVILRCVPISNHLYFYWYRQILGQKVEFLVSFYNNEISEKSEIFDDQFSVERPDGSNFTLKIRSTKLEDSAMYFCASSEAPLSYEQYFGPGTRLTVT.

This clonotype showed up many times. The junction shows a germline mismatch at one end, possibly a read error. The chain is built from TRBV5-1 and TRBJ2-7; D unclear. Germline lookup yields CDR1 SGHRS and CDR2 YFSETQ. The CDR3 contains 12 residues. This chain's CDR3 is CASSLGSSEQYF. CDR3 coding DNA: TGCGCCAGCAGCTTGGGTTCCTCCGAGCAGTACTTC.

This clonotype came up many times. V is TRBV4-3 and J is TRBJ2-2, with D hard to call. V was clipped by 0 bases and J by 7 bases, with 9 bases between them. Germline CDR1 reads LGHNA; CDR2 reads YSLEER. This CDR3 is built from 14 residues. The CDR3 nucleotides read TGCGCCAGCAGCCAAGATGTGCGACACGGGGAGCTGTTTTTT. Translation gives CASSQDVRHGELFF.

The chain recombines TRBV5-1 with TRBJ2-5; D call uncertain. Trimming stripped 2 bases from V and 1 base from J, with 9 bases between. CDR1 is SGHRS, CDR2 YFSETQ, per germline. This CDR3 has 14 residues. The CDR3 DNA is TGCGCCAGCAGCTTCATGTCGGGCCAAGAGACCCAGTACTTC. It is translated as CASSFMSGQETQYF. Complete variable domain (other parts from reference TRBV5-1 and TRBJ2-5): KAGVTQTPRYLIKTRGQQVTLSCSPISGHRSVSWYQQTPGQGLQFLFEYFSETQRNKGNFPGRFSGRQFSNSRSEMNVSTLELGDSALYLCASSFMSGQETQYFGPGTRLLVL.